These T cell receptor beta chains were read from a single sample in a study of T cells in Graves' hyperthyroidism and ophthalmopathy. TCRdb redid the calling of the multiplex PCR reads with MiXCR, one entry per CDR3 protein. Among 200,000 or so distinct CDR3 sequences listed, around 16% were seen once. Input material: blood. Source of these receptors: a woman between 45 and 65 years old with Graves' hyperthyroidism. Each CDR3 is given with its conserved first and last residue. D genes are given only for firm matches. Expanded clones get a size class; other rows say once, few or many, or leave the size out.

CDR3 protein: CAWSPTGFGYTF; CDR3 DNA: TGTGCCTGGAGCCCGACAGGGTTTGGCTACACCTTC; D gene: TRBD1; J gene: TRBJ1-2; V gene: TRBV30; clone size: many
CDR3 protein: CASRAGSGLYDYTF; CDR3 DNA: TGTGCCAGCAGAGCAGGGTCTGGGCTTTATGACTACACCTTC; D gene: NA; J gene: TRBJ1-2; V gene: TRBV5-4; clone size: many
CDR3 protein: CASRSAESGPDTQYF; CDR3 DNA: TGTGCCAGCAGGTCAGCGGAGTCGGGGCCAGATACGCAGTATTTT; D gene: NA; J gene: TRBJ2-3; V gene: TRBV6-2/TRBV6-3; clone size: few
CDR3 protein: CSAGQGADTQYF; CDR3 DNA: TGCAGCGCAGGGCAGGGGGCAGATACGCAGTATTTT; D gene: TRBD1; J gene: TRBJ2-3; V gene: TRBV20-1; clone size: few
CDR3 protein: CSVDPRALQPQHF; CDR3 DNA: TGCAGCGTAGACCCCCGGGCCCTACAGCCCCAGCATTTT; D gene: NA; J gene: TRBJ1-5; V gene: TRBV29-1; clone size: NA
CDR3 protein: CASSPRRRASNQPQHF; CDR3 DNA: TGTGCCAGTAGTCCGCGGAGGCGGGCAAGCAATCAGCCCCAGCATTTT; D gene: NA; J gene: TRBJ1-5; V gene: TRBV19; clone size: NA
CDR3 protein: CASTKSGEAGELFF; CDR3 DNA: TGTGCCAGCACCAAATCAGGGGAGGCCGGGGAGCTGTTTTTT; D gene: NA; J gene: TRBJ2-2; V gene: TRBV12-3/TRBV12-4; clone size: many
CDR3 protein: CASSGTGDGSPLHF; CDR3 DNA: TGTGCCAGCAGTGGGACAGGGGATGGTTCACCCCTCCACTTT; D gene: TRBD1; J gene: TRBJ1-6; V gene: TRBV6-1; clone size: many
CDR3 protein: CSARTGGNTGELFF; CDR3 DNA: TGCAGTGCTAGGACAGGGGGTAACACCGGGGAGCTGTTTTTT; D gene: TRBD1; J gene: TRBJ2-2; V gene: TRBV20-1; clone size: NA
CDR3 protein: CASSPHNEQFF; CDR3 DNA: TGTGCCAGCAGTCCGCACAATGAGCAGTTCTTC; D gene: NA; J gene: TRBJ2-1; V gene: TRBV7-2; clone size: many
CDR3 protein: CASSRDRGSGYTF; CDR3 DNA: TGTGCCAGCAGTCGGGACAGGGGTAGTGGCTACACCTTC; D gene: TRBD1; J gene: TRBJ1-2; V gene: TRBV27; clone size: many
CDR3 protein: CASSLIGGYEQYF; CDR3 DNA: TGTGCCAGCAGCTTAATCGGGGGCTACGAGCAGTACTTC; D gene: NA; J gene: TRBJ2-7; V gene: TRBV7-3; clone size: many
CDR3 protein: CASSLVGLAEGETQYF; CDR3 DNA: TGTGCCAGCAGCTTGGTAGGACTAGCGGAAGGGGAGACCCAGTACTTC; D gene: TRBD2; J gene: TRBJ2-5; V gene: TRBV5-4; clone size: many
CDR3 protein: CASSLAGGAEAFF; CDR3 DNA: TGTGCCAGCAGCTTGGCCGGGGGCGCAGAAGCTTTCTTT; D gene: NA; J gene: TRBJ1-1; V gene: TRBV5-4; clone size: NA
CDR3 protein: CASSLSHLVQETQYF; CDR3 DNA: TGCGCCAGCAGCTTAAGCCATTTGGTTCAAGAGACCCAGTACTTC; D gene: NA; J gene: TRBJ2-5; V gene: TRBV5-1; clone size: NA
CDR3 protein: CASSFGTSGGTDTQYF; CDR3 DNA: TGCGCCAGCAGCTTCGGGACTAGCGGAGGCACAGATACGCAGTATTTT; D gene: TRBD2; J gene: TRBJ2-3; V gene: TRBV5-1; clone size: NA
CDR3 protein: CASRDRGETQYF; CDR3 DNA: TGTGCCAGCAGGGACAGGGGGGAGACCCAGTACTTC; D gene: TRBD1; J gene: TRBJ2-5; V gene: TRBV2; clone size: many
CDR3 protein: CSARAGRQGVKAFF; CDR3 DNA: TGCAGTGCTCGAGCGGGAAGGCAAGGGGTGAAAGCTTTCTTT; D gene: NA; J gene: TRBJ1-1; V gene: TRBV20-1; clone size: many
CDR3 protein: CSAREGGRGAFF; CDR3 DNA: TGCAGTGCTAGGGAAGGGGGCCGGGGAGCTTTCTTT; D gene: TRBD1; J gene: TRBJ1-1; V gene: TRBV20-1; clone size: many
CDR3 protein: CASSPGTAYGYTF; CDR3 DNA: TGTGCCAGCAGTCCGGGGACAGCCTATGGCTACACCTTC; D gene: TRBD1; J gene: TRBJ1-2; V gene: TRBV12-3/TRBV12-4; clone size: many
CDR3 protein: CASTGRSYEQYF; CDR3 DNA: TGTGCCAGCACCGGACGCTCCTACGAGCAGTACTTC; D gene: NA; J gene: TRBJ2-7; V gene: TRBV12-3/TRBV12-4; clone size: many
CDR3 protein: CSAGADHSYEQYF; CDR3 DNA: TGCAGTGCCGGAGCGGACCACTCCTACGAGCAGTACTTC; D gene: NA; J gene: TRBJ2-7; V gene: TRBV20-1; clone size: NA
CDR3 protein: CSVKRPGRYTEAFF; CDR3 DNA: TGCAGCGTCAAAAGACCGGGCAGATACACTGAAGCTTTCTTT; D gene: NA; J gene: TRBJ1-1; V gene: TRBV29-1; clone size: few
CDR3 protein: CASSYGRNTGELLF; CDR3 DNA: TGTGCCAGCAGTTACGGGAGAAACACCGGGGAGCTGCTTTTT; D gene: NA; J gene: TRBJ2-2; V gene: TRBV6-5; clone size: NA
CDR3 protein: CATSDPLGPQHF; CDR3 DNA: TGTGCCACCAGTGACCCCCTGGGGCCCCAGCATTTT; D gene: NA; J gene: TRBJ1-5; V gene: TRBV24-1; clone size: many
CDR3 protein: CASSPGQDYEQYF; CDR3 DNA: TGTGCCAGCTCACCGGGACAGGACTACGAGCAGTACTTC; D gene: TRBD1; J gene: TRBJ2-7; V gene: TRBV18; clone size: many
CDR3 protein: CASSPLLAGGTQYF; CDR3 DNA: TGTGCCAGCAGCCCCCTACTAGCGGGAGGGACCCAGTACTTC; D gene: TRBD2; J gene: TRBJ2-5; V gene: TRBV7-2; clone size: many
CDR3 protein: CASSLQEHYEAFF; CDR3 DNA: TGTGCCAGCAGCTTGCAGGAGCACTATGAAGCTTTCTTT; D gene: NA; J gene: TRBJ1-1; V gene: TRBV7-9; clone size: many
CDR3 protein: CASSVDHRVYEQYF; CDR3 DNA: TGTGCCAGCAGCGTAGATCACAGGGTCTACGAGCAGTACTTC; D gene: NA; J gene: TRBJ2-7; V gene: TRBV9; clone size: many
CDR3 protein: CASSEGGASGNTIYF; CDR3 DNA: TGTGCCAGCAGTGAAGGGGGCGCCTCTGGAAACACCATATATTTT; D gene: NA; J gene: TRBJ1-3; V gene: TRBV2; clone size: NA
CDR3 protein: CSVVLLAGGLNEQFF; CDR3 DNA: TGCAGCGTTGTCCTTCTAGCGGGAGGCCTCAATGAGCAGTTCTTC; D gene: TRBD2; J gene: TRBJ2-1; V gene: TRBV29-1; clone size: many
CDR3 protein: CASSYRSEAFF; CDR3 DNA: TGTGCCAGCAGTTACAGGAGCGAAGCTTTCTTT; D gene: NA; J gene: TRBJ1-1; V gene: TRBV6-5; clone size: many
CDR3 protein: CASSGFDEQYF; CDR3 DNA: TGTGCCAGCTCCGGGTTCGACGAGCAGTACTTC; D gene: NA; J gene: TRBJ2-7; V gene: TRBV12-3/TRBV12-4; clone size: many
CDR3 protein: CSARVPLGRALKTEAFF; CDR3 DNA: TGCAGTGCTAGAGTACCTTTGGGAAGGGCGTTGAAGACTGAAGCTTTCTTT; D gene: NA; J gene: TRBJ1-1; V gene: TRBV20-1; clone size: many
CDR3 protein: CSATAGTSGETQYF; CDR3 DNA: TGCAGTGCTACCGCCGGGACTAGCGGGGAGACCCAGTACTTC; D gene: TRBD2; J gene: TRBJ2-5; V gene: TRBV20-1; clone size: NA
CDR3 protein: CASSLVGKSGRGYNEQFF; CDR3 DNA: TGTGCCAGCAGCTTAGTTGGGAAAAGCGGGAGGGGCTACAATGAGCAGTTCTTC; D gene: TRBD2; J gene: TRBJ2-1; V gene: TRBV11-2; clone size: many
CDR3 protein: CSAHGGGNQPQHF; CDR3 DNA: TGCAGTGCTCATGGGGGTGGAAATCAGCCCCAGCATTTT; D gene: NA; J gene: TRBJ1-5; V gene: TRBV20-1; clone size: many
CDR3 protein: CATQTGGRGDNQPQHF; CDR3 DNA: TGTGCCACCCAAACCGGCGGTAGGGGGGACAATCAGCCCCAGCATTTT; D gene: NA; J gene: TRBJ1-5; V gene: TRBV2; clone size: many
CDR3 protein: CAWSTGLNTEAFF; CDR3 DNA: TGTGCCTGGAGTACAGGGTTGAACACTGAAGCTTTCTTT; D gene: NA; J gene: TRBJ1-1; V gene: TRBV30; clone size: many
CDR3 protein: CASSRQGLEQFF; CDR3 DNA: TGTGCCAGCAGCAGACAGGGGCTTGAGCAGTTCTTC; D gene: TRBD1; J gene: TRBJ2-1; V gene: TRBV7-9; clone size: many
CDR3 protein: CASSFRRAYRGWETQYF; CDR3 DNA: TGTGCCAGCAGTTTCCGCCGGGCATACAGGGGTTGGGAGACCCAGTACTTC; D gene: TRBD1; J gene: TRBJ2-5; V gene: TRBV28; clone size: many
CDR3 protein: CSARSKGQGSAEAFF; CDR3 DNA: TGCAGTGCTAGGTCTAAGGGACAGGGGAGCGCTGAAGCTTTCTTT; D gene: TRBD1; J gene: TRBJ1-1; V gene: TRBV20-1; clone size: NA
CDR3 protein: CASSFGNTGELFF; CDR3 DNA: TGTGCCAGCAGTTTTGGGAACACCGGGGAGCTGTTTTTT; D gene: NA; J gene: TRBJ2-2; V gene: TRBV12-3/TRBV12-4; clone size: few
CDR3 protein: CSARGGASSGANVLTF; CDR3 DNA: TGCAGTGCTAGAGGGGGAGCTTCCTCTGGGGCCAACGTCCTGACTTTC; D gene: NA; J gene: TRBJ2-6; V gene: TRBV20-1; clone size: many
CDR3 protein: CASSPLLLAPYNEQFF; CDR3 DNA: TGTGCCAGCTCACCGTTACTCCTAGCCCCCTACAATGAGCAGTTCTTC; D gene: NA; J gene: TRBJ2-1; V gene: TRBV18; clone size: many
CDR3 protein: CATARQGGSGELFF; CDR3 DNA: TGTGCCACCGCAAGACAGGGAGGTTCCGGGGAGCTGTTTTTT; D gene: NA; J gene: TRBJ2-2; V gene: TRBV24-1; clone size: NA
CDR3 protein: CASSLTGTNYGYTF; CDR3 DNA: TGTGCCAGCAGCCTCACGGGGACTAACTATGGCTACACCTTC; D gene: NA; J gene: TRBJ1-2; V gene: TRBV16; clone size: few
CDR3 protein: CASSLFGLADYNEQFF; CDR3 DNA: TGTGCCAGCAGTTTATTTGGACTAGCGGACTACAATGAGCAGTTCTTC; D gene: TRBD2; J gene: TRBJ2-1; V gene: TRBV27; clone size: many
CDR3 protein: CSARFPGFAYNSPLHF; CDR3 DNA: TGCAGTGCTAGATTCCCGGGCTTCGCCTATAATTCACCCCTCCACTTT; D gene: NA; J gene: TRBJ1-6; V gene: TRBV20-1; clone size: NA